This is a list of T cell receptor beta chains from one sample in a study of response to subunit inactivated influenza vaccine. TCRdb itself ran the RT-PCR reads through MiXCR, one entry per CDR3 protein. The table includes approximately 170,000 distinct CDR3 sequences, over 9.5% detected once. These data also formed part of another study, on T cells expressing NK-cell markers.

The sample was CD8+ T cells sorted from PBMCs, taken roughly 12 days after vaccination. The receptors come from a man aged 45 to 65 who received an inactivated influenza vaccine. The CDR3 runs from the conserved cysteine through the conserved F or W. D genes are given only for firm matches. Some rows have no size entry. The others give once, few or many, or a class for an expanded clone.

v_call	d_call	clone_size	j_call	cdr3_nt	cdr3_aa
TRBV9	TRBD1	once	TRBJ2-1	TGTGCCAGCAGCGTTAGGGTAGGGGGCACTGAGCAGTTCTTC	CASSVRVGGTEQFF
TRBV29-1	TRBD1	NA	TRBJ2-2	TGCAGCGTTGAAGATTCAGGGGGCGTAGGCACCGGGGAGCTGTTTTTT	CSVEDSGGVGTGELFF
TRBV28	NA	few	TRBJ2-1	TGTGCCAGCAGTTTAGGGACCTATCGGTTCTTC	CASSLGTYRFF
TRBV18	TRBD1	NA	TRBJ2-5	TGTGCCAGCTCACCACAGACAGGGGGCCAAGAGACCCAGTACTTC	CASSPQTGGQETQYF
TRBV4-2	TRBD2	NA	TRBJ2-1	TGTGCCAGCAGCCCCGGCGGAGGACTAGCGGGAGAGTACAATGAGCAGTTCTTC	CASSPGGGLAGEYNEQFF
TRBV28	NA	few	TRBJ2-3	TGTGCCAGCAGTTCTCAGGGAGCCCACACAGATACGCAGTATTTT	CASSSQGAHTDTQYF
TRBV4-3	NA	many	TRBJ1-2	TGCGCCAGCAGCCAAGACCCTGATGGACAGACTAACTATGGCTACACCTTC	CASSQDPDGQTNYGYTF
TRBV7-8	NA	few	TRBJ2-3	TGTGCCAGCAGCTCTCCATATAGCACAGATACGCAGTATTTT	CASSSPYSTDTQYF
TRBV27	NA	NA	TRBJ2-1	TGTGCCAGCAGTTTGCAAAGGGTGTCGGCTGAGCAGTTCTTC	CASSLQRVSAEQFF
TRBV4-3	NA	many	TRBJ2-1	TGCGCCAGCAGCCAAGGTTTTAGTGGAGCGTGGGCCTATGAGCAGTTCTTC	CASSQGFSGAWAYEQFF
TRBV2	NA	few	TRBJ2-7	TGTGCCAGCAGTGAGGCAGGGGCGATCTACGAGCAGTACTTC	CASSEAGAIYEQYF
TRBV19	NA	NA	TRBJ2-2	TGTGCCAGTAGTATCCCACTTACCGGGGAGCTGTTTTTT	CASSIPLTGELFF
TRBV10-3	NA	NA	TRBJ2-3	TGTGCCATCAGTGAAAGGACCCACACAGATACGCAGTATTTT	CAISERTHTDTQYF
TRBV12-3/TRBV12-4	NA	many	TRBJ2-1	TGTGCCAGCAGCAGGGGGGGATACAATGAGCAGTTCTTC	CASSRGGYNEQFF
TRBV4-3	TRBD2	many	TRBJ2-1	TGCGCCAGCAGCCAAGGCGCGGGGGGGCTATCCTACAATGAGCAGTTCTTC	CASSQGAGGLSYNEQFF
TRBV6-2/TRBV6-3	NA	many	TRBJ2-2	TGTGCCAGCAGTTACGCTGGGGCGTACACCGGGGAGCTGTTTTTT	CASSYAGAYTGELFF
TRBV7-2	TRBD2	few	TRBJ2-3	TGTGCCAGCAGCTTAGGGGTAGCGGGAAATCCGACAGATACGCAGTATTTT	CASSLGVAGNPTDTQYF
TRBV7-9	NA	few	TRBJ1-2	TGTGCCAGCAGCTCAACGGGAACCTGGAGCTATGGCTACACCTTC	CASSSTGTWSYGYTF
TRBV4-2	TRBD1	few	TRBJ2-7	TGTGCCAGCAGCCCTCAGGGGGTGTACGAGCAGTACTTC	CASSPQGVYEQYF
TRBV12-3/TRBV12-4	NA	few	TRBJ2-1	TGTGCCAGCAGTTGGGGGAAATTCGGCAATGAGCAGTTCTTC	CASSWGKFGNEQFF
TRBV4-3	TRBD2	NA	TRBJ2-7	TGCGCCAGCAGCCAATTAGCGGGGGAGGTCTACGAGCAGTACTTC	CASSQLAGEVYEQYF
TRBV6-6	TRBD1	NA	TRBJ1-1	TGTGCCAGCAGTGGAAGGGGGCACACTGAAGCTTTCTTT	CASSGRGHTEAFF
TRBV7-3	TRBD1	few	TRBJ2-1	TGTGCCAGCAGCGGACCCGGGACAGGCAATGAGCAGTTCTTC	CASSGPGTGNEQFF
TRBV5-6	NA	NA	TRBJ1-1	TGTGCCAGCACCCCATGGCAGATGAACACTGAAGCTTTCTTT	CASTPWQMNTEAFF
TRBV28	NA	few	TRBJ1-2	TGTGCCAGCAGCTACAAAGAACCGGGGTTTTTGGGTGGCTACACCTTC	CASSYKEPGFLGGYTF
TRBV7-2	TRBD1	few	TRBJ2-3	TGTGCCAGCAGTCCGCCCCGAACAGGGGGCCCAGATACGCAGTATTTT	CASSPPRTGGPDTQYF
TRBV27	NA	NA	TRBJ2-1	TGTGCCAGCAGTTTCAGGGGTTACAATGAGCAGTTCTTC	CASSFRGYNEQFF
TRBV10-3	NA	NA	TRBJ2-7	TGTGCCATCAGTGAGTCATGGACAGGGAATCCCCAGCGGGAGTACGAGCAGTACTTC	CAISESWTGNPQREYEQYF
TRBV5-5	TRBD1	NA	TRBJ2-7	TGTGCCAGCAGCTTTCCCCGGGACAGAATCTCCTACGAGCAGTACTTC	CASSFPRDRISYEQYF
TRBV14	NA	NA	TRBJ1-4	TGTGCCAGCAGCCAAGTAATAGGGGTTTTCGAAAAACTGTTTTTT	CASSQVIGVFEKLFF
TRBV5-5	TRBD1	NA	TRBJ2-7	TGTGCCAGCATACAGGGGTCCTCCTACGAGCAGTACTTC	CASIQGSSYEQYF
TRBV6-1	NA	NA	TRBJ2-3	TGTGCCAGCAGTGAAATAACTTTCAGAGATACGCAGTATTTT	CASSEITFRDTQYF
TRBV29-1	NA	NA	TRBJ1-2	TGCAGCGTACATCCGGGCCCCACCAACTATGGCTACACCTTC	CSVHPGPTNYGYTF
TRBV30	NA	few	TRBJ2-5	TGTGCCTCCGATCCCCGGGACCCAACCGTCCTGGGTGAGACCCAGTACTTC	CASDPRDPTVLGETQYF
TRBV15	TRBD2	many	TRBJ2-3	TGTGCCACCAGCGGGGGACTAGCGGGACCTCGGGATACGCAGTATTTT	CATSGGLAGPRDTQYF
TRBV4-3	NA	few	TRBJ2-7	TGCGCCAGCAGCGCGGGACTCCCCCTCGGCGAGCAGTACTTC	CASSAGLPLGEQYF
TRBV28	NA	few	TRBJ2-1	TGTGCCAGCAGAAAGACTTGGGTTGAGCAGTTCTTC	CASRKTWVEQFF
TRBV23-1	NA	few	TRBJ2-2	TGCGCCAGCAGTCAATTAAAACAGGACAGCGACACCGGGGAGCTGTTTTTT	CASSQLKQDSDTGELFF
TRBV28	TRBD1	NA	TRBJ1-1	TGTGCCAGCAGTTTAACGGGGACAGGGCGGAACACTGAAGCTTTCTTT	CASSLTGTGRNTEAFF
TRBV28	TRBD2	NA	TRBJ2-7	TGTGCCAGCAGGACCCGGGGGGGCTCCTACGAGCAGTACTTC	CASRTRGGSYEQYF
TRBV12-3/TRBV12-4	NA	many	TRBJ2-7	TGTGCCAGCGGGGTCACTACCTACGAGCAGTACTTC	CASGVTTYEQYF
TRBV7-6	NA	few	TRBJ2-2	TGTGCCAGCAGCCCCACCGCCGGGACCCGGAACACCGGGGAGCTGTTTTTT	CASSPTAGTRNTGELFF
TRBV7-9	NA	NA	TRBJ1-5	TGTGCCAGCAGCTTAGTCGGGGACATTTATAGCAATCAGCCCCAGCATTTT	CASSLVGDIYSNQPQHF
TRBV6-5	NA	NA	TRBJ2-2	TGTGCCACCATTAGCGGAACGAACACCGGGGAGCTGTTTTTT	CATISGTNTGELFF
TRBV7-8	NA	NA	TRBJ2-7	TGTGCCAGCGGAGTGGGGGGCAACGAGCAGTACTTC	CASGVGGNEQYF
TRBV7-9	TRBD2	NA	TRBJ2-7	TGTGCCAGCAGCTCCGCTCCTGGACTAGCGGGGGGCGAGCAGTACTTC	CASSSAPGLAGGEQYF
TRBV13	NA	few	TRBJ1-2	TGTGCCAGCAGCTCGACAGGAAGAAGTAACTATGGCTACACCTTC	CASSSTGRSNYGYTF
TRBV4-2	TRBD1	few	TRBJ2-2	TGTGCCAGCAGCCACCTGGGACAGAAGATGCACACCGGGGAGCTGTTTTTT	CASSHLGQKMHTGELFF
TRBV7-9	TRBD1	few	TRBJ2-1	TGTGCCAGCAGCCTACCCTCGAGGGACAGCGGTTACAATGAGCAGTTCTTC	CASSLPSRDSGYNEQFF
TRBV7-9	TRBD1	many	TRBJ1-2	TGTGCCAGCAGCGACTCCGGGACAGGGTATGGCTACACCTTC	CASSDSGTGYGYTF
TRBV7-9	NA	NA	TRBJ2-1	TGTGCCAGCAGCCCCCAGGGAGAGCAGTTCTTC	CASSPQGEQFF
TRBV20-1	TRBD1	few	TRBJ2-1	TGCAGTGCTACGGACCAGGGGGCTGAGCAGTTCTTC	CSATDQGAEQFF